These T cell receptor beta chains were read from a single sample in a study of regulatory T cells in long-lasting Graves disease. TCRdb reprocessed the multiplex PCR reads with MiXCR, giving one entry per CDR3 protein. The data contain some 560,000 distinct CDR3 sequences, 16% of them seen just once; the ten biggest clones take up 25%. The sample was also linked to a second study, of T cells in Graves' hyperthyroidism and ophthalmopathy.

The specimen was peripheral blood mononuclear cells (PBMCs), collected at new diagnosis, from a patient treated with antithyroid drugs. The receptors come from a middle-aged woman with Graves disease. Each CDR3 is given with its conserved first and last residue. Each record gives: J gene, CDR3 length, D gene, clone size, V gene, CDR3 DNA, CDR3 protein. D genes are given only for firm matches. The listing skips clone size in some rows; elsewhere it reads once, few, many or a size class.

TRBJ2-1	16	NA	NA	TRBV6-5	TGTGCCAGCAGTTCTCTCCGGGACTCAAGATACAATGAGCAGTTCTTC	CASSSLRDSRYNEQFF
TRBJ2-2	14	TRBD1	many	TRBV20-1	TGCAGTGCTACCGAGGGGGCTAAGGTCGGGGAGCTGTTTTTT	CSATEGAKVGELFF
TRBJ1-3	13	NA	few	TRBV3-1	TGTGCCAGCAGCCAGGCAACTGGAAACACCATATATTTT	CASSQATGNTIYF
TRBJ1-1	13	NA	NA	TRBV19	TGTGCCAGTAGTATATCCTATGGCACTGAAGCTTTCTTT	CASSISYGTEAFF
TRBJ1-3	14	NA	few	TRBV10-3	TGTGCCATCAGTGAACCGGAATCTGGAAACACCATATATTTT	CAISEPESGNTIYF
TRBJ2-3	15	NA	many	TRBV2	TGTGCCAGCAGTCTAGACGGCCAGAGCACAGATACGCAGTATTTT	CASSLDGQSTDTQYF
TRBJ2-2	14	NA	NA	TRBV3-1	TGTGCCAGCACTTACCTTTCGAACACCGGGGAGCTGTTTTTT	CASTYLSNTGELFF
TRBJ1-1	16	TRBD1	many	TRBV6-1	TGTGCCAGCAGTGATCGGGACAGGGGCTGGGACACTGAAGCTTTCTTT	CASSDRDRGWDTEAFF
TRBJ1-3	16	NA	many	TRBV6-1	TGTGCCAGCAGTCCACGACAGAGCTTCTCTGGAAACACCATATATTTT	CASSPRQSFSGNTIYF
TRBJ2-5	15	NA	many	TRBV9	TGTGCCAGCAGCGTAGCTGGTGGGGCGCGAGAGACCCAGTACTTC	CASSVAGGARETQYF
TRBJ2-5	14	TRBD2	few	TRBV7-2	TGTGCCAGCAGCTTAGGACTAGCCGTGGAGACCCAGTACTTC	CASSLGLAVETQYF
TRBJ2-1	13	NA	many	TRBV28	TGTGCCAGCAGTTTACGAGACACCGAAGGGCAGTTCTTC	CASSLRDTEGQFF
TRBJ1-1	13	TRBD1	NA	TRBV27	TGTGCCAGCAGGGAACAGGGGGGTACTGAAGCTTTCTTT	CASREQGGTEAFF
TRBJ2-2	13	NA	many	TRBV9	TGTGCCAGCAGTGACGGTAACACCGGGGAGCTGTTTTTT	CASSDGNTGELFF
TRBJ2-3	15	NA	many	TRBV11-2	TGTGCCAGCAGCTTAGGAGTGGGAGGCGCAGATACGCAGTATTTT	CASSLGVGGADTQYF
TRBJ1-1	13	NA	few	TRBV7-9	TGTGCCAGCAGCTTAATGACGGCGGCTGAAGCTTCCTTT	CASSLMTAAEASF
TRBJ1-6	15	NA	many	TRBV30	TGTGCCTGGAGTGCTACCGGGACTGGGGGATCACCCCTCCACTTT	CAWSATGTGGSPLHF
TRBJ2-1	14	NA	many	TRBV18	TGTGCCAGCTCACCAGAGAGGGGGGTCCATGAGCAGTTCTTC	CASSPERGVHEQFF
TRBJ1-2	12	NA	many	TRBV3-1	TGTGCCAGCAGCCAAGGATCCCTTGTCTACACCTTC	CASSQGSLVYTF
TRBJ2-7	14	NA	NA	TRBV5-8	TGTGCCAGCAGCCCTCTGCGGGCCTCCTACGAGCAGTACTTC	CASSPLRASYEQYF
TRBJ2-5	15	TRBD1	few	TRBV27	TGTGCCAGCAGTTCTGGGACAGAAAAGAGGGAGACCCAGTACTTC	CASSSGTEKRETQYF
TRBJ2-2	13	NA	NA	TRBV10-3	TGTGCCATCATCAAGCAATCCCCCGGGGAGCTGTTTTTT	CAIIKQSPGELFF
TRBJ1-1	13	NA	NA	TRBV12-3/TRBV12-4	TGTGCCACCACCCCCGGGGGAAGAACTGAAGCTTTCTTT	CATTPGGRTEAFF
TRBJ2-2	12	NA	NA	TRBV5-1	TGTGCCAGCAGCAACTTCCCCGGGGAGCTGTTTTTT	CASSNFPGELFF
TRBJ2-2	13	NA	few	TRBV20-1	TGCAGTGCTAGAGTGGGGGGCACCGGGGAGCTGTTTTTT	CSARVGGTGELFF
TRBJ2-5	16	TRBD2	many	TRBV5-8	TGTGCCAGCAGCTTGTGGAGCGGGGGGGACCAAGAGACCCAGTACTTC	CASSLWSGGDQETQYF
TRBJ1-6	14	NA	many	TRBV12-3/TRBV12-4	TGTGCCAGCAGTTTAGTAGGGGCCGCCTCACCCCTCCACTTT	CASSLVGAASPLHF
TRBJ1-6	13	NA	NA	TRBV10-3	TGTGCCATCAGTGCGGGGGTTGGTTCACCCCTCCACTTT	CAISAGVGSPLHF
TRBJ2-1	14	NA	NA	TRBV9	TGTGCCAGCAGCGCAGGGGGGGGGGAAAATGAGCAGTTCTTC	CASSAGGGENEQFF
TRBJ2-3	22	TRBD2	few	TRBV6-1	TGTGCCAGCATGCGGCCCCCCGCAGGGAATATTGGTAGCGGGGGGCAGCTGAATACGCAGTATTTT	CASMRPPAGNIGSGGQLNTQYF
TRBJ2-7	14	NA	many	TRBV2	TGTGCCAGCAGCGGACAGATAACTTCCTACGAGCAGTACTTC	CASSGQITSYEQYF
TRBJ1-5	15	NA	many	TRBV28	TGTGCCAGCAGTTTACCCTCCGCGGGAAATCAGCCCCAGCATTTT	CASSLPSAGNQPQHF
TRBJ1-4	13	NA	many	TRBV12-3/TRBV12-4	TGTGCCAGCTCCCGGACGGGGAATGAAAAACTGTTTTTT	CASSRTGNEKLFF
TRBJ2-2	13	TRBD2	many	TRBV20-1	TGCAGTGGAGCGGGGGGGGACACCGGGGAGCTGTTTTTT	CSGAGGDTGELFF
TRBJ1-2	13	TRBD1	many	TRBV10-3	TGTGCCATCAGTTGGGACAGGAACTATGGCTACACCTTC	CAISWDRNYGYTF
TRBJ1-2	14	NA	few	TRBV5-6	TGTGCCAGCAGCAATTCGGACGGTCTGGGTGGCTACACCTTC	CASSNSDGLGGYTF
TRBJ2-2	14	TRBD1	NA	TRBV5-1	TGCGCCAGCAGTTGGGGGACAGTCACCGGGGAGCTGTTTTTT	CASSWGTVTGELFF
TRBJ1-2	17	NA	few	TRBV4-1	TGCGCCAGCAGCCAAGAAACAGGGTTGGCGCCTAACTATGGCTACACCTTC	CASSQETGLAPNYGYTF
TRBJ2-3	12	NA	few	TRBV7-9	TGTGCCAGCAGCTTAGAAGGCTATACGCAGTATTTT	CASSLEGYTQYF
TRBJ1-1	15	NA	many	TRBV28	TGTGCCAGCAACAAAGGGGGGGCCGAGGGGACTGAAGCTTTCTTT	CASNKGGAEGTEAFF
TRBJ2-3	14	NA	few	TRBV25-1	TGTGCCAGCAGTGATCTCCGACAGGCAGATACGCAGTATTTT	CASSDLRQADTQYF
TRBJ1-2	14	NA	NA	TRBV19	TGTGCCAGTAGTACCCTGGACATATTCGGTGGCTACACCTTC	CASSTLDIFGGYTF
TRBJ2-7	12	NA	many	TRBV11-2	TGTGCCAGCAGCTTTCCCGGGGGCGAGCAGTACTTC	CASSFPGGEQYF
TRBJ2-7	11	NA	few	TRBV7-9	TGTGCCAGCAGCCTCGGGGGCAAGCAGTACTTC	CASSLGGKQYF
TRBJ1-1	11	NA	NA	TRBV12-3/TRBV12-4	TGTGCCAGCAGTGAGTCCAGGGTGGCTTTCTTT	CASSESRVAFF